The 29 T cell receptor beta chains below all came from one sample that was sequenced in a study of blood T cell repertoires in COVID-19. The table came from immunoSEQ multiplex PCR; TCRdb's copy has only in-frame clones and leaves some out. The sample holds around 400,000 clones, roughly nine tenths seen once. Sequencing input: PBMCs or T cells enriched from blood (not recorded which). Receptors were obtained from a woman in her 40s who had been exposed to COVID-19.

J is TRBJ2-7 and V is TRBV9, with no clear D. Deletions cut 5 bases from V and 0 bases from J, with 9 bases between. Germline CDR1 is SGDLS and CDR2 is YYNGEE. The CDR3 loop spans 13 amino acids. The CDR3 DNA is TGTGCCAGCAGTCCTAGAGCCTCCTACGAGCAGTACTTC. Encoded protein: CASSPRASYEQYF.

V gene TRBV29-1 combines with J gene TRBJ1-5; 8 bases line up with TRBD1. V shed 4 bases, J shed 4 bases, and the junction held 9 bases outside the gene matches. There are 15 residues in the CDR3. Germline V lookup: CDR1 SQVTM, CDR2 ANQGSEA. The CDR3 coding sequence is TGCAGCGTTGGTGTAGCAGGGGGCAAAAATCAGCCCCAGCATTTT. Protein sequence: CSVGVAGGKNQPQHF.

This clone was counted once. The V and J genes are TRBV10-3 and TRBJ1-6; weak D call: TRBD1 (5 bases). CDR3 length equals 15 residues. Trimming pared 5 bases from V and 7 bases from J, leaving 15 bases between. CDR1 ENHRY and CDR2 SYGVKD come from the germline V gene. The CDR3 loop reads CAISTATVKNSPLHF. The CDR3 region has the DNA TGTGCCATCAGTACGGCGACAGTGAAAAATTCACCCCTCCACTTT.

CDR3 in amino acids: CATSRDFPYEQYF. CDR3 bases: TGTGCCACCAGCAGAGATTTCCCGTACGAGCAGTACTTC. The rearrangement links TRBV15 to TRBJ2-7; D not certain. Trimming stripped 0 bases from V and 4 bases from J, with 7 bases between. This CDR3 contains 13 residues. The germline V gene has CDR1 LNHNV and CDR2 YYDKDF (reference sequence).

This chain uses TRBV18 with TRBJ2-7; unclear D gene. V lost 3 bases and J lost 6, with 15 bases in between. Germline V gives CDR1 KGHSH, CDR2 LQKENI. The CDR3 runs 14 residues. The CDR3 is CASSPLAQVGEQYF. The CDR3 nucleotides are TGTGCCAGCTCACCCCTCGCGCAGGTGGGCGAGCAGTACTTC.

The chain employs TRBV7-6 and TRBJ1-1; D ambiguous. The germline V and J ends were trimmed by 8 bases and 7 bases, with 17 bases remaining between them. The CDR3 covers 13 residues. Germline CDR1 is SGHVS and CDR2 is FNYEAQ. CDR3 sequence: CASGTWRDGEAFF. The CDR3, as DNA: TGTGCCAGCGGCACGTGGCGGGATGGTGAAGCTTTCTTT.

The chain uses TRBV12-5 and TRBJ2-3, with 13 bases matching TRBD2. The CDR3 is 18 residues long. V lost 5 bases, J lost 4 bases, and 12 bases stayed unmatched. Germline V gene sequence: CDR1 LGHNT, CDR2 FRNRAP. CDR3 nucleotides: TGTGCTAGTGGTCCCTCACGACTAGCGGGGGGCGGGGCAGATACGCAGTATTTT. Protein product: CASGPSRLAGGGADTQYF.

V and J are TRBV7-2 and TRBJ1-5; tentative D call: TRBD1 (5 bases). From germline, CDR1 is SGHTA and CDR2 FQGNSA. This CDR3 is 16 amino acids long. V was clipped by 3 bases and J by 6 bases, with 18 bases between them. CDR3 in DNA: TGTGCCAGCAGCTTGGGGGGACTCCACCCCAGTCAGCCCCAGCATTTT. Translated, it gives CASSLGGLHPSQPQHF.

This rearrangement joins TRBV25-1 to TRBJ1-1; unclear D gene. CDR1 and CDR2 (germline): MGHDK, SYGVNS. Trimming shortened V by 7 bases and J by 7 bases, and 19 bases separated the two germline ends. This CDR3 has 14 residues. CDR3 bases: TGTGCCAGCACCCCCTGGTCGCAGCGGGATGAAGCTTTCTTT. It encodes CASTPWSQRDEAFF.

The rearrangement uses TRBV24-1 and TRBJ2-3, with 10 bases identical to TRBD2. This CDR3 is 16 amino acids long. Germline assignment: CDR1 KGHDR and CDR2 SFDVKD. The V gene end was trimmed by 4 bases and the J gene end by 5 bases; junction bases not matched to a gene: 8. CDR3 sequence (DNA): TGTGCCACCAGTGACCCGAGCGGGGGGGTCAGAGATACGCAGTATTTT. Protein sequence: CATSDPSGGVRDTQYF.

The genes are TRBV19 and TRBJ2-1, with D possibly matching TRBD1 (5 bases). V was cut by 7 bases and J by 8 bases, with 18 bases left in between. The CDR3 spans 14 residues. Germline V gene sequence: CDR1 LNHDA, CDR2 SQIVND (reference sequence). CDR3 in amino acids: CASNHKQGFDEQFF. The CDR3 DNA reads TGTGCCAGTAACCACAAGCAGGGTTTCGATGAGCAGTTCTTC.

A word on this clone: The sample contains more than one DNA sequence encoding this CDR3. The genes are TRBV20-1 and TRBJ1-1; 8 positions agree with TRBD1. This CDR3 is built from 11 residues. Germline CDR1 reads DFQATT; CDR2 reads SNEGSKA (reference sequence). J gave up 3 bases and V 6 bases, and 0 bases lay outside the gene matches. CDR3 sequence (DNA): TGCAGTGCGACAGGGGACACTGAAGCTTTCTTT. Translating gives CSATGDTEAFF.

V and J are TRBV7-2 and TRBJ1-5; 7 bases are a match to TRBD1. CDR3 length: 17 residues. V trimming: 4 bases; J trimming: 5 bases; junction bases outside the gene matches: 14. Germline V gene lookup returns CDR1 SGHTA and CDR2 FQGNSA. CDR3 nucleotide sequence: TGTGCCAGCAGCTACACGCCCTCTTGGACAGGTTATCAGCCCCAGCATTTT. Amino acid sequence: CASSYTPSWTGYQPQHF.

The chain combines TRBV6-5 with TRBJ1-1, with TRBD1 as a possible D gene (6 bases). Deletions cut 6 bases from V and 1 base from J, with 6 bases between. CDR1 and CDR2 (germline): MNHEY, SVGAGI. The CDR3 covers 12 residues. The CDR3 here is CASRQGNTEAFF. In DNA form, the CDR3 reads TGTGCCAGCAGACAGGGGAACACTGAAGCTTTCTTT.

The chain recombines TRBV11-3 with TRBJ1-1; 7 bases map to TRBD1. Germline CDR1 and CDR2: SGHNT and YENEEA. CDR3 size: 15 residues. V lost 5 bases to trimming and J lost 4 bases; unmatched junction nucleotides: 10. CDR3 bases: TGTGCCAGCAGCAGAAACACAGGGGCGGGCACTGAAGCTTTCTTT. Residues: CASSRNTGAGTEAFF.

This sequence joins TRBV6-9 and TRBJ2-5; no clear D. Germline CDR1 and CDR2: MNHGY and SVAAGI. The CDR3 contains 14 residues. V lost 4 bases, J lost 5 bases, and 14 bases lay in between. CDR3 sequence reads: CASSSTRLWETQYF. In DNA form, the CDR3 reads TGTGCCAGCAGTTCAACCAGATTATGGGAGACCCAGTACTTC.

V gene TRBV7-9 combines with J gene TRBJ1-1, with 8 nucleotides matching TRBD1. After removal of 6 bases from V and 0 bases from J, the junction contained 6 bases not matched to a gene. This CDR3 is 15 amino acids long. Germline V CDR1 and CDR2: SEHNR, FQNEAQ (reference sequence). The CDR3 sequence: CASSSGGLMNTEAFF. The CDR3 DNA sequence: TGTGCCAGCAGTTCAGGGGGCTTAATGAACACTGAAGCTTTCTTT. The full variable domain, its missing parts supplied by reference TRBV7-9 and TRBJ1-1, is DTGVSQNPRHKITKRGQNVTFRCDPISEHNRLYWYRQTLGQGPEFLTYFQNEAQLEKSRLLSDRFSAERPKGSFSTLEIQRTEQGDSAMYLCASSSGGLMNTEAFFGQGTRLTVV.

The rearrangement links TRBV5-4 to TRBJ1-5; maybe TRBD1 (5 bases). Germline CDR1 reads SGHNT; CDR2 reads YYREEE (reference sequence). This CDR3 has 15 amino acids. V gave up 4 bases and J gave up 1 base, with 12 bases separating them. CDR3 sequence reads: CASSLGVGSNQPQHF. In nucleotides, the CDR3 is TGTGCCAGCAGCCTAGGGGTGGGGAGCAATCAGCCCCAGCATTTT.

This clone was detected a few times. The V and J genes are TRBV5-6 and TRBJ1-2; 9 positions match TRBD1. V dropped 5 bases and J dropped 6; count of bases not matched to a gene: 11. Germline-derived CDR1 and CDR2 are SGHDT and YYEEEE. The CDR3 spans 15 residues. In DNA form, the CDR3 reads TGTGCCAGCAGGCGGCTGACGGGACAGGGAAATGGCTACACCTTC. Its protein is CASRRLTGQGNGYTF.

The chain has TRBV27 and TRBJ2-1, with 10 bases identical to TRBD1. The V gene end was trimmed by 2 bases and the J gene end by 7 bases; junction bases not matched to a gene: 5. The CDR3 extends over 15 amino acids. The germline gives CDR1 MNHEY, CDR2 SMNVEV (reference sequence). The CDR3 spells CASSLPGQGLNEQFF. The CDR3 coding sequence is TGTGCCAGCAGTTTACCGGGACAGGGGTTGAATGAGCAGTTCTTC.

This clone came up once. V usage is TRBV2 and J usage is TRBJ1-2; 9 nucleotides line up with TRBD1. The CDR3 has 13 amino acids. Germline V CDR1 and CDR2: SNHLY, FYNNEI. V shed 6 bases and J 8 bases; nucleotides not matched to a gene: 7. The DNA for the CDR3 is TGTGCCAGCAGGGGTACAGGGGGCCGCGGCTACACCTTC. This gives the protein CASRGTGGRGYTF.

V usage is TRBV3-1 (or the pseudogene TRBV3-2) and J usage is TRBJ1-4; TRBD1 matches at 9 bases. The CDR3 contains 15 residues. Germline-derived CDR1 and CDR2 are LGHDT and YNNKEL (reference sequence). With 1 base clipped from V and 8 bases from J, the junction kept 5 bases outside the gene matches. The CDR3 sequence: CASSQGDRVGEKLFF. In DNA form, the CDR3 reads TGTGCCAGCAGCCAAGGGGACAGGGTGGGAGAAAAACTGTTTTTT.

The chain carries TRBV7-2 and TRBJ1-1, with 8 positions matching TRBD1. Germline CDR1 and CDR2: SGHTA and FQGNSA. The CDR3 totals 14 residues. J lost 12 bases, V lost 1 base, and 10 bases had no gene match. The CDR3 DNA is TGTGCCAGCAGCTTAGACGGTCCAGGGGGCGAAACTTTCTTT. Its translation: CASSLDGPGGETFF.

This chain connects TRBV10-2 to TRBJ1-2; possible D gene TRBD1, 6 bases. This CDR3 is 14 amino acids long. The V end lost 1 base, the J end lost 4 bases, and 10 bases lay between the germline ends. Per the germline V gene, CDR1 is WSHSY and CDR2 is SAAADI. Written as DNA, the CDR3 is TGCGCCAGCAGTGAGTTGTGGACAGTCTATGGCTACACCTTC. Translation gives CASSELWTVYGYTF.

In its sample, this clone was seen once. This chain uses TRBV3-1 (or the pseudogene TRBV3-2) with TRBJ2-5, with D unclear. The V end lost 0 bases, the J end lost 7 bases, and 12 bases lay between the germline ends. This CDR3 is 14 amino acids long. Germline CDR1 reads LGHDT; CDR2 reads YNNKEL (reference sequence). Written as DNA, the CDR3 is TGTGCCAGCAGCCAAGACCCAGTGCGAGGGACCCAGTACTTC. Translated, it gives CASSQDPVRGTQYF.

The count of this clone is one. The V and J genes are TRBV5-5 and TRBJ1-4; D is perhaps TRBD1 (5 bases). CDR1 SGHKS and CDR2 YYEKEE come from the germline V gene (reference sequence). Trimming pared 0 bases from V and 7 bases from J, leaving 16 bases between. This CDR3 has 16 amino acids. The CDR3 loop reads CASSLVDSLWSEKLFF. For the CDR3, the DNA is TGTGCCAGCAGCTTGGTAGACAGTCTATGGAGTGAAAAACTGTTTTTT.

The V gene is TRBV2, the J gene TRBJ2-2; maybe TRBD1 (6 bases). Germline V gene data show CDR1 as SNHLY and CDR2 as FYNNEI. This CDR3 is 15 amino acids long. The ends were cut back, 3 bases at V and 1 base at J, with 9 bases in the middle. CDR3 nucleotide sequence: TGTGCCAGCAGTGATGGGGGACAGAACACCGGGGAGCTGTTTTTT. Residues: CASSDGGQNTGELFF.

CDR3 nucleotide sequence: TGCGCCAGCAGCTTATGGAATCGGGGGGCCTTAGATACGCAGTATTTT. Its translation: CASSLWNRGALDTQYF. The chain joins TRBV5-1 to TRBJ2-3; D might be TRBD2 (7 bases). CDR3 size: 16 residues. Germline loops: CDR1 SGHRS, CDR2 YFSETQ. Trimming cost V 2 bases and J 5 bases, with 18 bases left between them. Complete variable domain (other parts from reference TRBV5-1 and TRBJ2-3): KAGVTQTPRYLIKTRGQQVTLSCSPISGHRSVSWYQQTPGQGLQFLFEYFSETQRNKGNFPGRFSGRQFSNSRSEMNVSTLELGDSALYLCASSLWNRGALDTQYFGPGTRLTVL.

CDR3 sequence: CASSPSSTGSNYGYTF. CDR3 DNA: TGTGCCAGCTCACCATCGAGTACAGGGTCCAACTATGGCTACACCTTC. The rearrangement joins TRBV18 to TRBJ1-2; D may be TRBD1 (6 bases). Trimming pared 2 bases from V and 2 bases from J, leaving 15 bases between. The CDR3 is 16 amino acids. CDR1 KGHSH and CDR2 LQKENI come from the germline V gene.